A single sample gave rise to the 4 T cell receptor beta chains below, sequenced in a study of T cell repertoires in cytomegalovirus infection. A single record per CDR3 protein comes from TCRdb applying MiXCR to the reads. The table lists about 460,000 distinct CDR3 sequences, around 11% of them singletons, with about 10% in the top ten. Sequencing was done on a sample of PBMCs. The receptors originated from a human donor in good health (CMV status not recorded). Some clones in this sample may be carry-over from other donors' samples.

This sequence joins TRBV9 and TRBJ2-2; maybe TRBD2 (7 bases). The V gene lost 0 bases and the J gene lost 4 bases, with 13 bases spanning the gap. Germline CDR1 is SGDLS and CDR2 is YYNGEE. The CDR3 extends over 16 amino acids. CDR3 bases: TGTGCCAGCAGCGTAGAGGGGGGGCGGCGCACCGGGGAGCTGTTTTTT. It yields the protein CASSVEGGRRTGELFF.

This clonotype was detected many times. The chain combines TRBV5-1 with TRBJ1-1; D is possibly TRBD1 (5 bases). The CDR3 spans 13 residues. V was cut by 4 bases and J by 8 bases, with 15 bases left in between. Germline V gene data show CDR1 as SGHRS and CDR2 as YFSETQ. CDR3 sequence reads: CASSQNQWGEAFF. Here the CDR3 DNA reads TGCGCCAGCAGCCAAAATCAATGGGGGGAAGCTTTCTTT.

This clonotype was observed at least ten times. The chain employs TRBV12-3 or TRBV12-4 and TRBJ1-1; maybe TRBD1 (5 bases). The length of the CDR3 is 14 residues. Trimming removed 6 bases from V and 4 bases from J, with 15 bases in between. The CDR3 DNA sequence: TGTGCCAGCAGCTCAACCGCGGGGCGCACTGAAGCTTTCTTT. Its translation: CASSSTAGRTEAFF.

This clonotype was found many times. The J gene is TRBJ1-2, the V gene TRBV19; no reliable D call. Trimming pared 6 bases from V and 2 bases from J, leaving 16 bases between. The CDR3 contains 15 residues. Germline CDR1 LNHDA, CDR2 SQIVND (reference sequence). The CDR3 protein is CASSPLRARNYGYTF. The CDR3 region has the DNA TGTGCCAGTAGCCCGCTTAGGGCGAGGAACTATGGCTACACCTTC.